A single sample gave rise to the 7 T cell receptor beta chains below, sequenced in a study of cytomegalovirus exposure and HLA in healthy donors. It was with 60 Vbeta and 13 Jbeta primers that the PCR ran. The protocol was immunoSEQ multiplex PCR, while the TCRdb copy is restricted to in-frame clones and leaves out a portion. This sample has about 130,000 clones; approximately 80% occur once, and the top ten carry around 2%. Sequencing input: PBMCs. The receptors derive from a woman aged 40 to 55 in good health and CMV-seronegative.

The chain recombines TRBV28 with TRBJ1-1, with a possible D match to TRBD1 (6 bases). Trimming removed 5 bases from V and 8 bases from J, with 15 bases in between. This CDR3 has 13 residues. The germline V gene has CDR1 MDHEN and CDR2 SYDVKM. The CDR3 DNA sequence: TGTGCCAGCAGTCGGCCGGGGGGCTGGGAAGCTTTCTTT. Translating gives CASSRPGGWEAFF.

The chain links TRBV4-1 to TRBJ2-1; 9 bases map to TRBD2. The CDR3 spans 20 residues. Germline V lookup: CDR1 MGHRA, CDR2 YSYEKL. V trimming: 0 bases; J trimming: 0 bases; junction bases outside the gene matches: 12. The DNA for the CDR3 is TGCGCCAGCAGCCAAGATCGCCCTAGCGGGACTATGAGCTCCTACAATGAGCAGTTCTTC. Translating gives CASSQDRPSGTMSSYNEQFF.

V usage is TRBV18 and J usage is TRBJ1-4; D remains unclear. Germline V lookup: CDR1 KGHSH, CDR2 LQKENI. With 3 bases removed from V and 8 bases from J, the gap between germline ends came to 19 bases. CDR3 length: 16 residues. CDR3 DNA sequence: TGTGCCAGCTCACCGCCCAACCGGGTCGCGGAAGAAAAACTGTTTTTT. It is translated as CASSPPNRVAEEKLFF.

This clone has just one count. The chain uses TRBV11-2 and TRBJ2-3; D perhaps matches TRBD2 (5 bases). CDR1 SGHAT and CDR2 FQNNGV come from the germline V gene. The CDR3 spans 17 residues. The ends were cut back, 5 bases at V and 0 bases at J, with 18 bases in the middle. The CDR3 region is CASSIAERLTSTDTQYF. The CDR3 DNA sequence: TGTGCCAGCAGCATAGCCGAGCGGCTCACTAGCACAGATACGCAGTATTTT.

This chain uses TRBV11-2 with TRBJ2-3; no reliable D call. V lost 1 base to trimming and J lost 1 base, with 12 bases between them. The CDR3 is made up of 16 amino acids. Germline CDR1 SGHAT, CDR2 FQNNGV. The CDR3 DNA follows: TGTGCCAGCAGCTTAGGAGCGAAGATAGGCACAGATACGCAGTATTTT. Amino acids: CASSLGAKIGTDTQYF.

This chain uses TRBV7-3 with TRBJ2-2, with 9 bases aligning to TRBD1. With V trimmed by 5 bases and J by 3 bases, 7 bases remained unmatched. Germline V gene sequence: CDR1 SGHTA, CDR2 FQGTGA. This CDR3 has 16 residues. The CDR3 here is CASSLTGGKDTGELFF. The DNA for the CDR3 is TGTGCCAGCAGCCTTACAGGGGGCAAGGACACCGGGGAGCTGTTTTTT.

The rearrangement uses TRBV6-1 and TRBJ2-3; the match to TRBD1 covers 10 bases. V shed 3 bases and J 3 bases; nucleotides not matched to a gene: 6. The V gene's germline CDR1 is MNHNS and CDR2 SASEGT. CDR3 length: 16 residues. CDR3 in amino acids: CASSDQPGQGTDTQYF. As DNA, the CDR3 is TGTGCCAGCAGTGACCAACCGGGACAGGGGACAGATACGCAGTATTTT.